What follows are 6 T cell receptor beta chains derived from one specimen sequenced in a study of TIL therapy for anti-PD-1-resistant metastatic lung cancer. Time point specified: pre-treatment sample, taken before nivolumab and TIL therapy. The immunoSEQ assay was v3. Profiling relied on immunoSEQ multiplex PCR, and the TCRdb table lists in-frame clones only, not all of them. Among about 19,000 clones listed, about three quarters were seen once. Sequencing used blood, obtained at baseline. These TCRs come from a person aged 25-85 years with non-small cell lung cancer.

The chain recombines TRBV2 with TRBJ2-4, with a weak D call TRBD1 (5 bases). Per the germline V gene, CDR1 is SNHLY and CDR2 is FYNNEI. The CDR3 spans 13 residues. V was trimmed by 7 bases and J by 3 bases, leaving 10 bases between them. CDR3 in amino acids: CASTPQGKNIQYF. As DNA, the CDR3 is TGTGCCAGCACCCCCCAGGGCAAAAACATTCAGTACTTC. The full variable domain, its missing parts supplied by reference TRBV2 and TRBJ2-4, is EPEVTQTPSHQVTQMGQEVILRCVPISNHLYFYWYRQILGQKVEFLVSFYNNEISEKSEIFDDQFSVERPDGSNFTLKIRSTKLEDSAMYFCASTPQGKNIQYFGAGTRLSVL.

The V and J genes are TRBV6-5 and TRBJ1-4, with 10 bases that match TRBD1. CDR3 length: 13 residues. Trimming took 7 bases from V and 7 from J; bases not matched to a gene: 3. CDR1 and CDR2 from the germline V gene are MNHEY and SVGAGI. CDR3 nucleotides: TGTGCCAGCACGGACAGGGGGAGTGAAAAACTGTTTTTT. This codes for CASTDRGSEKLFF.

The V and J genes are TRBV3-1 (or the pseudogene TRBV3-2) and TRBJ2-4; 7 positions agree with TRBD2. CDR3 length equals 14 residues. After removal of 5 bases from V and 1 base from J, the junction contained 2 bases not matched to a gene. Germline CDR1 LGHDT, CDR2 YNNKEL (reference sequence). The CDR3 region is CASSYGGAKNIQYF. The CDR3 DNA is TGTGCCAGCAGCTACGGGGGGGCCAAAAACATTCAGTACTTC.

This clone was recorded only once. The V gene is TRBV5-4, the J gene TRBJ1-1, with 8 bases fitting TRBD1. CDR1 and CDR2 (germline): SGHNT, YYREEE (reference sequence). CDR3 length: 15 residues. V lost 3 bases to trimming and J lost 3 bases; unmatched junction nucleotides: 7. In nucleotides, the CDR3 is TGTGCCAGCAGCTCAAAGGGACAGGCTTACACTGAAGCTTTCTTT. Its translation is CASSSKGQAYTEAFF.

The rearrangement links TRBV30 to TRBJ1-5, with D unclear. This CDR3 has 13 amino acids. CDR1 and CDR2 from the germline V gene are GTSNPN and SVGIG (reference sequence). The germline V and J ends were trimmed by 2 bases and 5 bases, with 10 bases remaining between them. The CDR3 region is CAWSRGVDQPQHF. The CDR3 nucleotides read TGTGCCTGGAGTCGTGGTGTTGATCAGCCCCAGCATTTT.

The V and J genes are TRBV27 and TRBJ1-6; D is ambiguous. Trimming left V 6 bases short and J 8 bases short, with 17 bases between. Looked up from germline, CDR1 is MNHEY and CDR2 is SMNVEV (reference sequence). The CDR3 has 15 residues. This chain's CDR3 is CASSPPLTRYSPLHF. The CDR3 coding sequence is TGTGCCAGCAGCCCCCCTTTGACACGATATTCACCCCTCCACTTT.